This passage covers 26 T cell receptor beta chains from one sample sequenced in a study of T cell responses to AZD1222 COVID-19 vaccine. Assay used: immunoSEQ multiplex PCR; TCRdb lists only in-frame clones, some missing. The top ten hold around 1.5% of the sample, which has about 150,000 clones, just over 90% seen once. This specimen consisted of peripheral blood, obtained on day 0 of AZD1222 vaccination. These receptors were obtained from an adult in good health.

This clone has a single count. The V gene is TRBV9, the J gene TRBJ2-3; D unclear. This CDR3 comprises 13 residues. Germline V gives CDR1 SGDLS, CDR2 YYNGEE. Trimming took off 6 bases at V and 5 bases at J, with 13 bases between the two ends. The CDR3, as DNA: TGTGCCAGCAATAGCCAGCCTAGAGATACGCAGTATTTT. Translating gives CASNSQPRDTQYF.

The chain couples TRBV3-1 (or the pseudogene TRBV3-2) to TRBJ1-6; D not resolved. V lost 1 base and J 0 bases, leaving 13 bases between the germline ends. Per germline, CDR1 LGHDT and CDR2 YNNKEL (reference sequence). The CDR3 has 18 residues. The CDR3 reads CASSQGSGIGSYNSPLHF. The CDR3 DNA reads as TGTGCCAGCAGCCAAGGGAGCGGGATCGGCTCCTATAATTCACCCCTCCACTTT.

The chain couples TRBV5-1 to TRBJ2-5, with unresolved D. With 3 bases removed from V and 5 bases from J, the gap between germline ends came to 8 bases. This CDR3 is built from 12 residues. The germline CDR1 and CDR2 sequences are SGHRS and YFSETQ. The CDR3 is CASSSSGETQYF. The CDR3, as DNA: TGCGCCAGCAGCTCCTCCGGGGAGACCCAGTACTTC.

The chain links TRBV19 to TRBJ1-1; D possibly corresponds to TRBD1 (6 bases). V gave up 4 bases and J gave up 3 bases, with 12 bases separating them. Germline values: CDR1 LNHDA, CDR2 SQIVND (reference sequence). The CDR3 runs 14 residues. The chain's CDR3 is CASSKFKGDTEAFF. The CDR3 DNA follows: TGTGCCAGTAGTAAATTCAAGGGGGACACTGAAGCTTTCTTT.

This chain joins TRBV6-5 and TRBJ1-1; perhaps TRBD1 as D (5 bases). Trimming pared 10 bases from V and 4 bases from J, leaving 16 bases between. This CDR3 has 13 residues. CDR1 is MNHEY, CDR2 SVGAGI, per germline. The CDR3 reads CATVVLTATEAFF. CDR3 DNA: TGTGCCACCGTCGTTTTGACAGCCACTGAAGCTTTCTTT.

This chain joins TRBV2 and TRBJ1-5; D is unclear. Germline assignment: CDR1 SNHLY and CDR2 FYNNEI. V shed 7 bases and J shed 4 bases, with 14 bases lying between them. This CDR3 is built from 14 residues. CDR3 DNA sequence: TGTGCCAGCATCCTGGGCGGACGAAATCAGCCCCAGCATTTT. Translation gives CASILGGRNQPQHF. The full variable domain, rest sourced from reference TRBV2 and TRBJ1-5, is EPEVTQTPSHQVTQMGQEVILRCVPISNHLYFYWYRQILGQKVEFLVSFYNNEISEKSEIFDDQFSVERPDGSNFTLKIRSTKLEDSAMYFCASILGGRNQPQHFGDGTRLSIL.

V usage is TRBV27 and J usage is TRBJ1-6, with D unclear. CDR1 MNHEY and CDR2 SMNVEV come from the germline V gene (reference sequence). The CDR3 is made up of 12 amino acids. Trimming cost V 5 bases and J 5 bases, with 4 bases left between them. CDR3 DNA: TGTGCCAGCAGTCGAAATAATTCACCCCTCCACTTT. Translated, it gives CASSRNNSPLHF.

The rearrangement joins TRBV27 to TRBJ1-5; 9 bases align to TRBD1. CDR3 length: 15 amino acids. V gave up 4 bases and J gave up 4 bases; unmatched junction bases: 5. Germline V lookup: CDR1 MNHEY, CDR2 SMNVEV (reference sequence). The CDR3 DNA reads TGTGCCAGCAGTTGGACAGGGGCGACAAATCAGCCCCAGCATTTT. This gives the protein CASSWTGATNQPQHF.

The J gene is TRBJ1-4, the V gene TRBV5-1, with D tentatively TRBD1 (5 bases). The CDR3 totals 13 residues. V dropped 5 bases and J dropped 6 bases, with 11 bases sitting between them. Germline CDR1 SGHRS, CDR2 YFSETQ. The CDR3 DNA reads TGCGCCAGCAGTCGGGGGGATGATGAAAAACTGTTTTTT. Protein product: CASSRGDDEKLFF.

The chain is built from TRBV5-1 and TRBJ2-3; no firm D call. This CDR3 region has 13 residues. Trimming shortened V by 0 bases and J by 5 bases, and 7 bases separated the two germline ends. Germline assignment: CDR1 SGHRS and CDR2 YFSETQ. The CDR3 DNA reads TGCGCCAGCAGCTTGGGTAGGGAAGATACGCAGTATTTT. Its protein product is CASSLGREDTQYF.

This chain connects TRBV29-1 to TRBJ2-7, with unresolved D. The CDR3 is 12 residues long. Between the trimmed V and J ends, which lost 6 bases and 1 base, there was a span of 10 bases. Germline V gene data show CDR1 as SQVTM and CDR2 as ANQGSEA. CDR3 bases: TGCAGCGTGGCTTTAGGGTCCTACGAGCAGTACTTC. Translated: CSVALGSYEQYF.

The chain has TRBV2 and TRBJ1-1; D unclear. Trimming stripped 1 base from V and 6 bases from J, with 9 bases between. The germline gives CDR1 SNHLY, CDR2 FYNNEI. There are 13 residues in the CDR3. CDR3 residues: CASSEGFLAEAFF. CDR3 bases: TGTGCCAGCAGTGAAGGATTTCTCGCTGAAGCTTTCTTT.

This clone has just a few counts. The chain has TRBV3-1 (or the pseudogene TRBV3-2) and TRBJ1-1; D remains unclear. V was cut by 1 base and J by 4 bases, with 10 bases left in between. The CDR3 spans 14 residues. The germline V gene encodes CDR1 LGHDT and CDR2 YNNKEL (reference sequence). CDR3 nucleotides: TGTGCCAGCAGCCAAGGAGACGGGGTCACTGAAGCTTTCTTT. Translating gives CASSQGDGVTEAFF.

The chain combines TRBV2 with TRBJ2-2; tentative D call: TRBD1 (7 bases). Trimming shortened V by 2 bases and J by 4 bases, and 11 bases separated the two germline ends. Per germline, CDR1 SNHLY and CDR2 FYNNEI. There are 15 residues in the CDR3. CDR3 amino acids: CASSEQGGGTGELFF. The CDR3 nucleotides are TGTGCCAGCAGTGAACAGGGGGGTGGCACCGGGGAGCTGTTTTTT.

The chain is built from TRBV7-3 and TRBJ1-2, with D tentatively TRBD1 (5 bases). V was shortened by 5 bases and J by 4 bases, with 14 bases between the two germline ends. CDR3 length: 14 amino acids. From germline, CDR1 is SGHTA and CDR2 FQGTGA. The CDR3 protein is CASSPGVGIYGYTF. CDR3 nucleotides: TGTGCCAGCAGCCCGGGGGTCGGGATCTATGGCTACACCTTC.

The V call is TRBV27, the J call TRBJ2-3; possibly TRBD2 for D (7 bases). V gave up 3 bases and J gave up 5 bases, with 12 bases separating them. Germline V gives CDR1 MNHEY, CDR2 SMNVEV (reference sequence). The CDR3 is made up of 14 amino acids. The CDR3 sequence: CASSFPGGQDTQYF. CDR3 nucleotide sequence: TGTGCCAGCAGTTTCCCCGGGGGGCAAGATACGCAGTATTTT.

V usage is TRBV25-1 and J usage is TRBJ1-5; maybe TRBD1 (5 bases). CDR1 and CDR2 (germline): MGHDK, SYGVNS. This CDR3 has 18 amino acids. V dropped 3 bases and J dropped 3 bases, with 21 bases sitting between them. The CDR3 DNA reads as TGTGCCAGCAGTGAGTCACACTCCGGGACTTTCGCCAATCAGCCCCAGCATTTT. Protein product: CASSESHSGTFANQPQHF.

The chain joins TRBV2 to TRBJ1-2; maybe TRBD1 (6 bases). The CDR3 runs 15 residues. V lost 3 bases to trimming and J lost 0 bases, with 11 bases between them. Per the germline V gene, CDR1 is SNHLY and CDR2 is FYNNEI. This CDR3 is CASSDQQGANYGYTF. The CDR3 bases are TGTGCCAGCAGTGATCAACAGGGAGCTAACTATGGCTACACCTTC.

The chain uses TRBV5-8 and TRBJ2-2; D not certain. Trimming stripped 4 bases from V and 5 bases from J, with 15 bases between. In germline, CDR1 is SGHTS, CDR2 YDEGEE. The CDR3 loop spans 15 amino acids. CDR3 residues: CASSLVRSGTGELFF. DNA for the CDR3: TGTGCCAGCAGCCTCGTTAGGTCTGGGACCGGGGAGCTGTTTTTT.

The genes are TRBV10-3 and TRBJ2-7; 8 nucleotides agree with TRBD1. Germline CDR1 reads ENHRY; CDR2 reads SYGVKD. The CDR3 contains 16 residues. After removal of 4 bases from V and 5 bases from J, the junction contained 13 bases not matched to a gene. In DNA form, the CDR3 reads TGTGCCATCAGTGTACAACAACAGGGGGAAACGGACGAGCAGTACTTC. It translates to CAISVQQQGETDEQYF.

This clone occurred once. The CDR3 nucleotides read TGCGCCAGCAGACCGGGACTAGCGAGCTACGAGCAGTACTTC. Translating gives CASRPGLASYEQYF. The chain joins TRBV10-2 to TRBJ2-7, with 10 bases that match TRBD2. The CDR3 spans 14 residues. The V segment lost 6 bases and the J segment 3 bases; nucleotides outside the gene matches: 5. CDR1 and CDR2 (germline): WSHSY, SAAADI.

The table lists this clone with a few counts. V usage is TRBV6-1 and J usage is TRBJ2-7; 9 bases match TRBD1. V lost 2 bases, J lost 6 bases, and 8 bases stayed unmatched. The CDR3 is 15 amino acids. Germline CDR1 reads MNHNS; CDR2 reads SASEGT. The DNA of the CDR3 is TGTGCCAGCAGTGAACTTGGGACAGGGCTTCGCGAGCAGTACTTC. This codes for CASSELGTGLREQYF.

The chain carries TRBV5-1 and TRBJ1-1, with D maybe TRBD1 (5 bases). The V gene's germline CDR1 is SGHRS and CDR2 YFSETQ. This CDR3 has 13 amino acids. Trimming cost V 4 bases and J 6 bases, with 13 bases left between them. CDR3 bases: TGCGCCAGCAGCAGTATGCAGGGCCCTGAAGCTTTCTTT. Amino acid sequence: CASSSMQGPEAFF.

The V and J genes are TRBV5-4 and TRBJ2-2, with D possibly matching TRBD1 (5 bases). The CDR3 has 15 amino acids. Germline CDR1 SGHNT, CDR2 YYREEE (reference sequence). V lost 2 bases, J lost 0 bases, and 8 bases lay in between. The CDR3 DNA sequence: TGTGCCAGCAGCTTTATAGGGGCGAACACCGGGGAGCTGTTTTTT. It yields the protein CASSFIGANTGELFF.

The chain recombines TRBV18 with TRBJ1-2; 7 bases line up with TRBD1. V was pared by 0 bases and J by 1 base, with 8 bases of the junction left unmatched. The germline V gene has CDR1 KGHSH and CDR2 LQKENI. The CDR3 runs 17 residues. The CDR3 DNA is TGTGCCAGCTCACCACCGAACAGGGGACCTATTAACTATGGCTACACCTTC. This translates into CASSPPNRGPINYGYTF.

The chain has TRBV28 and TRBJ1-5, with a possible D match to TRBD1 (6 bases). CDR1 and CDR2 from the germline V gene are MDHEN and SYDVKM. Trimming took 6 bases from V and 4 from J, leaving 10 bases between them. The CDR3 has 13 amino acids. The CDR3 coding sequence is TGTGCCAGCAGGGACAGACGTAATCAGCCCCAGCATTTT. This translates into CASRDRRNQPQHF.